A single sample is the source of the 8 T cell receptor beta chains below, sequenced in a study of blood T cell repertoires in COVID-19. Only in-frame clones appear in the TCRdb table, and some are missing; sequencing was by immunoSEQ multiplex PCR. The table lists a few hundred thousand clones, roughly 88% of them singletons. What was sequenced was peripheral blood. The origin of the receptors is a woman aged 70-85 years with acute or convalescent COVID-19.

This clone was seen a single time. The chain has TRBV5-4 and TRBJ1-2; perhaps TRBD1 as D (6 bases). Trimming removed 2 bases at V and 8 bases at J, with 13 bases between. Germline V gene data show CDR1 as SGHNT and CDR2 as YYREEE (reference sequence). This CDR3 is 13 amino acids long. The CDR3 DNA follows: TGTGCCAGCAGCTTAGGGGGATCTAGGGGCTACACCTTC. It encodes CASSLGGSRGYTF.

The chain recombines TRBV4-2 with TRBJ2-1, with D tentatively TRBD2 (7 bases). The V end was cut by 1 base, the J end by 13 bases, with 17 bases between. Germline V gene lookup returns CDR1 LGHNA and CDR2 YNFKEQ. The CDR3 consists of 14 residues. This CDR3 reads CASSQALEGGRQFF. DNA for the CDR3: TGTGCCAGCAGCCAAGCCCTTGAGGGGGGGCGCCAGTTCTTC.

The J gene is TRBJ1-2, the V gene TRBV29-1, with 11 bases aligning to TRBD1. This CDR3 contains 14 residues. The ends lost 3 bases at V and 4 bases at J; junction bases unmatched: 4. CDR1 is SQVTM, CDR2 ANQGSEA, per germline. As DNA, the CDR3 is TGCAGCGTTGAGGGGACAGGGGGTGCCTATGGCTACACCTTC. The encoded protein is CSVEGTGGAYGYTF.

The V gene is TRBV2, the J gene TRBJ1-3; D remains unclear. The V gene's germline CDR1 is SNHLY and CDR2 FYNNEI. Trimming took off 6 bases at V and 0 bases at J, with 6 bases between the two ends. This CDR3 region has 13 residues. The CDR3 spells CASRYYSGNTIYF. CDR3 DNA sequence: TGTGCCAGCAGGTACTACTCTGGAAACACCATATATTTT.

The V and J genes are TRBV30 and TRBJ1-5; D is possibly TRBD1 (6 bases). The CDR3 covers 14 residues. The germline V and J ends were trimmed by 4 bases and 1 base, with 11 bases remaining between them. Looked up from germline, CDR1 is GTSNPN and CDR2 is SVGIG (reference sequence). CDR3: CAWTQGTSNQPQHF. The CDR3 coding sequence is TGTGCCTGGACACAGGGAACGAGCAATCAGCCCCAGCATTTT. Combining the CDR3 with reference TRBV30 and TRBJ1-5 gives the whole variable domain SQTIHQWPATLVQPVGSPLSLECTVEGTSNPNLYWYRQAAGRGLQLLFYSVGIGQISSEVPQNLSASRPQDRQFILSSKKLLLSDSGFYLCAWTQGTSNQPQHFGDGTRLSIL.

The chain couples TRBV30 to TRBJ2-6, with 9 bases fitting TRBD1. This CDR3 has 15 residues. CDR1 GTSNPN and CDR2 SVGIG come from the germline V gene (reference sequence). V trimming: 4 bases; J trimming: 6 bases; junction bases outside the gene matches: 7. The CDR3 region is CAWIRDRAPANVLTF. CDR3 nucleotides: TGTGCCTGGATTCGGGACAGGGCCCCGGCCAACGTCCTGACTTTC.

This sequence joins TRBV3-1 (or the pseudogene TRBV3-2) and TRBJ2-5, with 7 bases that match TRBD2. From germline, CDR1 is LGHDT and CDR2 YNNKEL (reference sequence). CDR3 length: 16 residues. V lost 4 bases, J lost 4 bases, and 12 bases stayed unmatched. The CDR3 region is CASSLNLGGMRETQYF. The CDR3, as DNA: TGTGCCAGCAGCCTTAATCTCGGGGGGATGAGAGAGACCCAGTACTTC.

Only one count was recorded for this clone. This chain connects TRBV15 to TRBJ1-2; the match to TRBD1 covers 7 bases. V gave up 5 bases and J gave up 3 bases; unmatched junction bases: 6. Germline V gene data show CDR1 as LNHNV and CDR2 as YYDKDF (reference sequence). The CDR3 spans 14 residues. CDR3 amino acids: CATSARGQDYGYTF. CDR3 sequence (DNA): TGTGCCACCAGCGCCCGCGGACAGGACTATGGCTACACCTTC.